This TCR beta chain emerged from a study of cytomegalovirus exposure and HLA in healthy donors. Study-level points and caveats: Later analysis demonstrated an association between a missense DCLRE1C variant and TCR beta V- and J-gene trimming.

The trim removed 6 bases at V and 0 bases at J, leaving 12 bases unmatched. The CDR3 has 18 residues. CDR1 is WSHSY, CDR2 SAAADI, per germline. The PCR contained 60 Vbeta and 13 Jbeta primers. TCRdb keeps only in-frame clones here, not all; method: immunoSEQ multiplex PCR. The sample has 200,000 or so clones, approximately 84% seen once. Of note for this clone: Its antigen remains unknown.

The sequence was obtained from a woman aged 25 to 39 in good health and CMV-seropositive. The sequenced material came from PBMCs. The rearrangement links TRBV10-2 to TRBJ2-1; 9 positions match TRBD1. The CDR3 reads CASRTISGQGSSYNEQFF. Here the CDR3 DNA reads TGCGCCAGCAGGACTATATCGGGACAGGGAAGCTCCTACAATGAGCAGTTCTTC.